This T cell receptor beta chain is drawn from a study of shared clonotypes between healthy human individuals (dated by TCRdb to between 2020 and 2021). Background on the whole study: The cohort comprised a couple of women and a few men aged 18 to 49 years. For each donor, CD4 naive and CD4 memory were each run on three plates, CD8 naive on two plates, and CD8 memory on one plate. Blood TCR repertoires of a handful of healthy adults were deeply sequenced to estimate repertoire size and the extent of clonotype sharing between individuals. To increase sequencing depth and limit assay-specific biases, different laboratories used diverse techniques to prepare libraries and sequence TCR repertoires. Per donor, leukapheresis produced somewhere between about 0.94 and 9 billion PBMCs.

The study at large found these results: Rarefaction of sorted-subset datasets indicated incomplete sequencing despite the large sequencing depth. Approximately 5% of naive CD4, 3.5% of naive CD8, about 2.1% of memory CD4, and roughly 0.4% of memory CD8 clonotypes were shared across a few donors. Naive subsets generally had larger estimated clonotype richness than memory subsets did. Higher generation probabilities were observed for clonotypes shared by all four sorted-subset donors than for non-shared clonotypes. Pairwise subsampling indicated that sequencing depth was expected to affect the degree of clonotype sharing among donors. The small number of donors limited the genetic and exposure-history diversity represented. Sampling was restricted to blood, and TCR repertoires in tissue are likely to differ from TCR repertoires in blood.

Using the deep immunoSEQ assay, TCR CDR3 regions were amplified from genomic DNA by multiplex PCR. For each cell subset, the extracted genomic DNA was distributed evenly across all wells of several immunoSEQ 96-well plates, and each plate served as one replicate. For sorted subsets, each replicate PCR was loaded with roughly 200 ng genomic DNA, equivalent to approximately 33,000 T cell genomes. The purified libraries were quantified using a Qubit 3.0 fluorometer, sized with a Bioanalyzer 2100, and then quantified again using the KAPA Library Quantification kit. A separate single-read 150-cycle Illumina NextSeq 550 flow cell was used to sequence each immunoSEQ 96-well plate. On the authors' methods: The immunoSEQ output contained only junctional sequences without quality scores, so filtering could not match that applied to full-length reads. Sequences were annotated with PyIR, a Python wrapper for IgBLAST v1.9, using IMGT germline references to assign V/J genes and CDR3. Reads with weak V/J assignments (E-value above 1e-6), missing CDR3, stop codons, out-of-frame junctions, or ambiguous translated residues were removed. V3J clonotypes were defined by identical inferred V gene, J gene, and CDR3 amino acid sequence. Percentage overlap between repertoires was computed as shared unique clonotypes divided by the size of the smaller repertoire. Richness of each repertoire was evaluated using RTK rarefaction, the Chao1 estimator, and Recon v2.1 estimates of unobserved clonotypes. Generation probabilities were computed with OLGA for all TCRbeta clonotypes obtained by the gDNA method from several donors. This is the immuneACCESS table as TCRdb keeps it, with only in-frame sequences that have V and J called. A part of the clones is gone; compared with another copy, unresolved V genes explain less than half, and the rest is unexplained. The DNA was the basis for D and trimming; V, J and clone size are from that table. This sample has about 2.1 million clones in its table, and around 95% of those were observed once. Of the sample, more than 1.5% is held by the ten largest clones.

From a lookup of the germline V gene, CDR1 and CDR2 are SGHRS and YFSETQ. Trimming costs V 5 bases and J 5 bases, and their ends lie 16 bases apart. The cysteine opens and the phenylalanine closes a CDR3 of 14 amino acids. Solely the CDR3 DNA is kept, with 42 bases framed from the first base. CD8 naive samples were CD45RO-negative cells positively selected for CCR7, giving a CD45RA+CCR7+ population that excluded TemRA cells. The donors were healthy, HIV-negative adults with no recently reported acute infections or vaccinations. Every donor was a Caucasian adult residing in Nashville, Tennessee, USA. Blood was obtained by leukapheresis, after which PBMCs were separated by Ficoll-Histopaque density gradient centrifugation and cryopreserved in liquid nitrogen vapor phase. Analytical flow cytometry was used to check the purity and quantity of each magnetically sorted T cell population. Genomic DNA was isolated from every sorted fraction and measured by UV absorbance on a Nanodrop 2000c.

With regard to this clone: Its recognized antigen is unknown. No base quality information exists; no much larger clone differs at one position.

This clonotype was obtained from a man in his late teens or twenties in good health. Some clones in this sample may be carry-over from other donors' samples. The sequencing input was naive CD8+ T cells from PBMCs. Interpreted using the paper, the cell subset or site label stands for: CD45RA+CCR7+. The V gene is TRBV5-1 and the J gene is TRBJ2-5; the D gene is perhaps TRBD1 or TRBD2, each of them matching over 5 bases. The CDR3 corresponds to CASRLVGVGETQYF. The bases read TGCGCCAGCAGGCTCGTGGGGGTCGGGGAGACCCAGTACTTC.